The 27 T cell receptor beta chains below all came from one sample that was sequenced in a study of patients and donors after allogeneic stem cell transplantation. TCRdb passed the RT-PCR reads through MiXCR, listing each CDR3 protein once. The sample holds 80,000 to 90,000 distinct CDR3 sequences, around 48% seen once. Sequenced input: blood, either unsorted or a sorted T cell fraction (not recorded which). Receptor source: a human donor who was either an allogeneic HSCT recipient or a stem cell or donor lymphocyte infusion donor (not recorded which). It is not recorded whose cells these are; they may come from a transplant donor.

The chain links TRBV9 to TRBJ2-2, with 8 bases lining up with TRBD2. Germline V gives CDR1 SGDLS, CDR2 YYNGEE. Germline trimming cut 0 bases from V and 10 bases from J; bases unmatched to any gene: 11. The CDR3 has 16 residues. Here the CDR3 DNA reads TGTGCCAGCAGCGTAGCTGGTACTAGCGGCCGCCAGGAGCTGTTTTTT. Its protein is CASSVAGTSGRQELFF.

This clonotype was counted only a few times. The V gene is TRBV5-1, the J gene TRBJ1-2; 7 positions agree with TRBD1. Trimming removed 4 bases from V and 5 bases from J; junction bases left unmatched: 11. This CDR3 contains 15 residues. Germline assignment: CDR1 SGHRS and CDR2 YFSETQ. In nucleotides, the CDR3 is TGCGCCAGCAGCCTTGGGGACAGCGTTTGGTATGGCTACACCTTC. Protein product: CASSLGDSVWYGYTF.

This clonotype came up a few times. The chain combines TRBV6-4 with TRBJ1-1; D call uncertain. Deletions cut 6 bases from V and 0 bases from J, with 8 bases between. The CDR3 is 13 amino acids. CDR1 is MRHNA, CDR2 SNTAGT, per germline. CDR3 nucleotide sequence: TGTGCCAGCAGGGCCTCTATGAACACTGAAGCTTTCTTT. Amino acid sequence: CASRASMNTEAFF.

V is TRBV4-3 and J is TRBJ1-2, with 8 bases aligning to TRBD1. Trimming cost V 4 bases and J 3 bases; bases outside gene matches: 13. The V gene's germline CDR1 is LGHNA and CDR2 YSLEER. The CDR3 contains 17 residues. The CDR3 nucleotides read TGCGCCAGCAGCCCCTCCGGGACAGGCGGATGGCACTATGGCTACACCTTC. Encoded protein: CASSPSGTGGWHYGYTF.

The J gene is TRBJ1-3, the V gene TRBV13; 9 nucleotides line up with TRBD1. Germline V CDR1 and CDR2: PRHDT, FYEKMQ (reference sequence). V dropped 3 bases and J dropped 5; count of bases not matched to a gene: 17. The CDR3 sequence is 19 residues long. CDR3: CASSFAGTGPARARNTIYF. The DNA of the CDR3 is TGTGCCAGCAGCTTCGCCGGGACAGGGCCCGCGCGAGCCCGAAACACCATATATTTT. Using reference TRBV13 and TRBJ1-3 for the parts outside the CDR3, the full variable domain is AAGVIQSPRHLIKEKRETATLKCYPIPRHDTVYWYQQGPGQDPQFLISFYEKMQSDKGSIPDRFSAQQFSDYHSELNMSSLELGDSALYFCASSFAGTGPARARNTIYFGEGSWLTVV.

This clonotype was seen a handful of times. The chain is built from TRBV7-8 and TRBJ1-2; the match to TRBD1 covers 8 bases. The CDR3 runs to 15 residues. J was trimmed by 4 bases and V by 5 bases; bases with no gene match: 9. Germline V gene data show CDR1 as SGHVS and CDR2 as FQNEAQ. The CDR3 bases are TGTGCCAGCAGCGCAACCGGGACAGGTCCCTATGGCTACACCTTC. Translating it yields CASSATGTGPYGYTF.

DNA of the CDR3: TGCAGTGCTAGACCCCAGGGGGCCGGCACTGAAGCTTTCTTT. Residues: CSARPQGAGTEAFF. The chain uses TRBV20-1 and TRBJ1-1, with TRBD1 matching over 8 bases. With V trimmed by 2 bases and J by 4 bases, 6 bases remained unmatched. The CDR3 is 14 amino acids. CDR1 is DFQATT, CDR2 SNEGSKA, per germline (reference sequence).

The J gene is TRBJ1-5, the V gene TRBV12-5; 8 bases match TRBD1. The CDR3 totals 18 residues. In germline, CDR1 is LGHNT, CDR2 FRNRAP. Germline trimming cut 2 bases from V and 2 bases from J; bases unmatched to any gene: 11. In nucleotides, the CDR3 is TGTGCTAGTGGTTTGATTATTCGACAGGGGCAGGGCAATCAGCCCCAGCATTTT. It translates to CASGLIIRQGQGNQPQHF.

This chain uses TRBV15 with TRBJ1-1; 7 bases align to TRBD1. This CDR3 comprises 13 residues. Germline lookup yields CDR1 LNHNV and CDR2 YYDKDF (reference sequence). The V gene end was trimmed by 2 bases and the J gene end by 5 bases; junction bases not matched to a gene: 2. CDR3 coding DNA: TGTGCCACCAGCAGAACAGGGGCGACTGAAGCTTTCTTT. Residues: CATSRTGATEAFF.

The CDR3, as DNA: TGTGCCAGCAGTTTTACCGCAGGATTGAATTCACCCCTCCACTTT. As protein: CASSFTAGLNSPLHF. This chain connects TRBV12-3 or TRBV12-4 to TRBJ1-6; D is unclear. CDR3 length: 15 residues. Trimming shortened V by 3 bases and J by 7 bases, and 13 bases separated the two germline ends.

The genes are TRBV10-3 and TRBJ1-1; no firm D call. Per the germline V gene, CDR1 is ENHRY and CDR2 is SYGVKD. The CDR3 covers 14 residues. The V end lost 0 bases, the J end lost 3 bases, and 8 bases lay between the germline ends. The CDR3, as DNA: TGTGCCATCAGTGAGTCGACGGAGGACACTGAAGCTTTCTTT. It yields the protein CAISESTEDTEAFF.

The V call is TRBV12-3 or TRBV12-4, the J call TRBJ1-1, with D possibly matching TRBD1 (6 bases). V dropped 6 bases and J dropped 6 bases, with 14 bases sitting between them. The CDR3 sequence is 13 residues long. CDR3 sequence: CASSPDRRPEAFF. The CDR3 coding sequence is TGTGCCAGCAGCCCCGACAGGCGCCCTGAAGCTTTCTTT.

The chain combines TRBV28 with TRBJ1-6, with D perhaps matching TRBD1 (6 bases). Looked up from germline, CDR1 is MDHEN and CDR2 is SYDVKM. The CDR3 extends over 16 amino acids. Trimming took 7 bases from V and 7 from J, leaving 20 bases between them. The CDR3 nucleotides are TGTGCCAGCATATCCGGTGAGAGGGGGAAGAATTCACCCCTCCACTTT. Its protein product is CASISGERGKNSPLHF.

This clonotype was counted only a few times. The rearrangement links TRBV12-3 or TRBV12-4 to TRBJ1-5; the match to TRBD1 covers 10 bases. The CDR3 is 15 amino acids. V gave up 6 bases and J gave up 5 bases; unmatched junction bases: 7. CDR3 nucleotide sequence: TGTGCCAGCAGCTACCCCGGGACAGGGGATCAGCCCCAGCATTTT. This translates into CASSYPGTGDQPQHF.

This clonotype has more than one count but fewer than ten. This sequence joins TRBV28 and TRBJ1-1, with D possibly matching TRBD1 (6 bases). Between the trimmed V and J ends, which lost 6 bases and 10 bases, there was a span of 15 bases. The CDR3 has 12 residues. Germline assignment: CDR1 MDHEN and CDR2 SYDVKM. The CDR3 reads CASSPPRGGAFF. The CDR3 DNA reads as TGTGCCAGCAGCCCCCCGAGAGGGGGAGCTTTCTTT.

This clonotype appeared a few times. V gene TRBV28 combines with J gene TRBJ1-5, with D unresolved. V was pared by 6 bases and J by 5 bases, with 20 bases between. From germline, CDR1 is MDHEN and CDR2 SYDVKM. The CDR3 has 16 amino acids. CDR3 sequence reads: CASSTPGVMVYQPQHF. The CDR3 coding sequence is TGTGCCAGCAGCACCCCCGGTGTTATGGTTTATCAGCCCCAGCATTTT. Complete variable domain (other parts from reference TRBV28 and TRBJ1-5): DVKVTQSSRYLVKRTGEKVFLECVQDMDHENMFWYRQDPGLGLRLIYFSYDVKMKEKGDIPEGYSVSREKKERFSLILESASTNQTSMYLCASSTPGVMVYQPQHFGDGTRLSIL.

The chain uses TRBV20-1 and TRBJ1-1; 7 bases map to TRBD1. The V and J ends lost 2 bases and 5 bases, in that order; junction bases with no gene match: 5. CDR1 is DFQATT, CDR2 SNEGSKA, per germline (reference sequence). The CDR3 covers 13 residues. This chain's CDR3 is CSARPGTETEAFF. The CDR3 DNA reads as TGCAGTGCTAGACCCGGGACAGAAACTGAAGCTTTCTTT.

This clonotype was seen a few times. The V gene is TRBV4-2, the J gene TRBJ1-2; D not certain. Trimming took off 3 bases at V and 4 bases at J, with 6 bases between the two ends. The CDR3 has 12 amino acids. Germline V CDR1 and CDR2: LGHNA, YNFKEQ. CDR3 in DNA: TGTGCCAGCAGCCAGGAACTCTATGGCTACACCTTC. Amino acid sequence: CASSQELYGYTF.

The chain is built from TRBV7-2 and TRBJ2-6; 7 nucleotides line up with TRBD1. After removal of 5 bases from V and 5 bases from J, the junction contained 6 bases not matched to a gene. Germline-derived CDR1 and CDR2 are SGHTA and FQGNSA. This CDR3 is built from 15 residues. The CDR3 DNA sequence: TGTGCCAGCAGCACGCGACAGGGCTGGGCCAACGTCCTGACTTTC. This codes for CASSTRQGWANVLTF.

The rearrangement joins TRBV2 to TRBJ1-2, with D possibly matching TRBD1 (5 bases). Germline values: CDR1 SNHLY, CDR2 FYNNEI. This CDR3 contains 15 residues. Trimming removed 7 bases from V and 8 bases from J, with 23 bases in between. Written as DNA, the CDR3 is TGTGCCAGCAATAGGGACGACGGCGCTATGAGGGGCTACACCTTC. The encoded protein is CASNRDDGAMRGYTF.

The rearrangement joins TRBV29-1 to TRBJ1-1, with D perhaps matching TRBD1 (6 bases). The CDR3 extends over 11 amino acids. The germline V and J ends were trimmed by 6 bases and 6 bases, with 11 bases remaining between them. The germline gives CDR1 SQVTM, CDR2 ANQGSEA. The CDR3 nucleotides are TGCAGCGTCTACAGGGAGCCTGAAGCTTTCTTT. The encoded protein is CSVYREPEAFF.

The chain joins TRBV28 to TRBJ2-2; D ambiguous. From germline, CDR1 is MDHEN and CDR2 SYDVKM. CDR3 length: 14 amino acids. Deletions cut 6 bases from V and 1 base from J, with 9 bases between. CDR3 DNA sequence: TGTGCCAGCAGCTACCGCTGGAACACCGGGGAGCTGTTTTTT. Translated: CASSYRWNTGELFF.

This chain joins TRBV3-1 and TRBJ2-7; the match to TRBD2 covers 11 bases. V shed 9 bases and J 0 bases; nucleotides not matched to a gene: 13. CDR1 LGHDT and CDR2 YNNKEL come from the germline V gene (reference sequence). This CDR3 contains 17 residues. CDR3 sequence reads: CASPTSGTHAYSYEQYF. The CDR3 DNA follows: TGTGCCAGTCCGACTAGCGGGACTCATGCGTACTCCTACGAGCAGTACTTC.

The J gene is TRBJ1-1, the V gene TRBV29-1; D is ambiguous. The CDR3 consists of 14 residues. CDR1 is SQVTM and CDR2 is ANQGSEA in the germline V gene. The V end was cut by 4 bases, the J end by 0 bases, with 12 bases between. DNA of the CDR3: TGCAGCGTTGGGTCCGGATTAATGAACACTGAAGCTTTCTTT. This translates into CSVGSGLMNTEAFF.

V gene TRBV9 combines with J gene TRBJ1-1, with no clear D. From germline, CDR1 is SGDLS and CDR2 YYNGEE. This CDR3 has 16 residues. Trimming left V 3 bases short and J 2 bases short, with 17 bases between. CDR3 sequence: CASSEWGGGDNTEAFF. In nucleotides, the CDR3 is TGTGCCAGCAGCGAGTGGGGAGGAGGAGACAACACTGAAGCTTTCTTT.

This chain uses TRBV11-2 with TRBJ1-1; 8 bases map to TRBD1. Trimming cost V 5 bases and J 1 base; bases outside gene matches: 3. Germline CDR1 reads SGHAT; CDR2 reads FQNNGV. The CDR3 runs 14 residues. In nucleotides, the CDR3 is TGTGCCAGCAGCAAGGGACAGGCGAACACTGAAGCTTTCTTT. As protein: CASSKGQANTEAFF.

This clonotype was observed a few times. The CDR3 loop is CASNTGPSANTEAFF. The CDR3, as DNA: TGTGCCAGCAACACAGGACCCTCAGCGAACACTGAAGCTTTCTTT. This sequence joins TRBV5-6 and TRBJ1-1; tentative D call: TRBD1 (5 bases). The CDR3 is 15 amino acids. Germline V gene data show CDR1 as SGHDT and CDR2 as YYEEEE. Trimming stripped 6 bases from V and 1 base from J, with 16 bases between.